The 9 T cell receptor beta chains below all came from one sample that was sequenced in a study of breast tumors, draining lymph nodes, adjacent tissues. Samples came from axillary lymph nodes draining the breast cancer. TCRdb ran MiXCR on the multiplex PCR reads and lists one entry per CDR3 protein. This table has roughly 110,000 distinct CDR3 sequences, roughly 29% appearing once. The sequencing sample was made of axillary lymph node tissue. Receptor source: a female donor with breast cancer. Some clones in this sample may be carry-over from other donors' samples.

At least ten counts were recorded for this clonotype. The chain links TRBV29-1 to TRBJ2-3, with 8 bases matching TRBD1. CDR1 SQVTM and CDR2 ANQGSEA come from the germline V gene. After removal of 7 bases from V and 5 bases from J, the junction contained 5 bases not matched to a gene. There are 12 residues in the CDR3. CDR3 in amino acids: CSGGQGGDTQYF. CDR3 DNA sequence: TGCAGCGGCGGACAGGGTGGAGATACGCAGTATTTT.

As regards this clonotype: The final CDR3 position lacks the conserved phenylalanine or tryptophan, pointing to a likely read error. The CDR3, as DNA: TGTGCCAGCAGCTTCTCCGGGACAGCGAACACCGGGGAGCTGTTTTTG. It codes for CASSFSGTANTGELFL. This rearrangement joins TRBV11-2 to TRBJ2-2, with 7 bases that match TRBD1. The CDR3 spans 16 residues. Germline CDR1 and CDR2: SGHAT and FQNNGV. With V trimmed by 3 bases and J by 0 bases, 4 bases remained unmatched.

Points on this clonotype: It may be a read error: a sequence one base away is much more abundant. This CDR3 reads CASSLDLLPQETQHF. Here the CDR3 DNA reads TGTGCCAGCAGCTTAGATTTGCTCCCCCAAGAGACCCAGCACTTC. V and J are TRBV7-8 and TRBJ2-5; D is undetermined. This CDR3 region has 15 residues. CDR1 and CDR2 from the germline V gene are SGHVS and FQNEAQ. Drawing the rest from reference TRBV7-8 and TRBJ2-5, the complete variable domain is GAGVSQSPRYKVAKRGQDVALRCDPISGHVSLFWYQQALGQGPEFLTYFQNEAQLDKSGLPSDRFFAERPEGSVSTLKIQRTQQEDSAVYLCASSLDLLPQETQHFGPGTRLLVL.

This clonotype has a count of ten or more. The rearrangement links TRBV7-8 to TRBJ1-5, with D possibly matching TRBD1 (6 bases). The ends were cut back, 4 bases at V and 6 bases at J, with 7 bases in the middle. The germline V gene encodes CDR1 SGHVS and CDR2 FQNEAQ. The CDR3 is made up of 12 amino acids. The CDR3 DNA follows: TGTGCCAGCAGCTCAGGGGTTCAGCCCCAGCATTTT. Translating it yields CASSSGVQPQHF.

This clonotype was recorded many times. The chain carries TRBV11-2 and TRBJ2-1; 10 positions agree with TRBD2. Looked up from germline, CDR1 is SGHAT and CDR2 is FQNNGV. This CDR3 contains 16 residues. J gave up 1 base and V 5 bases, and 5 bases lay outside the gene matches. The CDR3 region has the DNA TGTGCCAGCAGCGAGACAGCGGGAGGGTCCTACAATGAGCAGTTCTTC. Encoded protein: CASSETAGGSYNEQFF.

This clonotype was seen repeatedly, ten times or more. The rearrangement joins TRBV2 to TRBJ2-3; D possibly corresponds to TRBD2 (5 bases). Germline V gene sequence: CDR1 SNHLY, CDR2 FYNNEI. V was pared by 4 bases and J by 10 bases, with 12 bases between. The CDR3 sequence is 12 residues long. The DNA for the CDR3 is TGTGCCAGCAGTGGAGGGAGCAAGGCGCAGTATTTT. It translates to CASSGGSKAQYF.

This clonotype was recorded many times. The chain combines TRBV27 with TRBJ1-2, with 10 bases fitting TRBD1. Germline CDR1 and CDR2: MNHEY and SMNVEV (reference sequence). The CDR3 is 16 amino acids. V shed 4 bases, J shed 2 bases, and the junction held 7 bases outside the gene matches. This CDR3 is CASSSSTGGINYGYTF. CDR3 bases: TGTGCCAGCAGTTCATCGACAGGGGGCATCAACTATGGCTACACCTTC.

This clonotype occurred many times. This sequence joins TRBV20-1 and TRBJ1-5; unclear D gene. V was trimmed by 5 bases and J by 5 bases, leaving 13 bases between them. The germline gives CDR1 DFQATT, CDR2 SNEGSKA (reference sequence). This CDR3 is built from 13 residues. The CDR3 DNA sequence: TGCAGTGCTTACCATCCCCCTGATCAGCCCCAGCATTTT. Protein sequence: CSAYHPPDQPQHF.

At least ten counts were recorded for this clonotype. The chain recombines TRBV28 with TRBJ2-2; D may correspond to TRBD1 or TRBD2 (5 bases each). The V gene's germline CDR1 is MDHEN and CDR2 SYDVKM. The CDR3 consists of 13 residues. The V end lost 0 bases, the J end lost 6 bases, and 5 bases lay between the germline ends. The CDR3 reads CASSLWGAGELFF. As DNA, the CDR3 is TGTGCCAGCAGTTTATGGGGGGCCGGGGAGCTGTTTTTT.